This T cell receptor beta chain was documented in a study of cytomegalovirus exposure and HLA in healthy donors. Primers included in the PCR were 60 Vbeta and 13 Jbeta primers. Profiled with immunoSEQ multiplex PCR; TCRdb holds only in-frame clones, not every one. The profile shows 150,000 to 200,000 clones, 70% to 85% of them singletons. The CDR3 has 13 amino acids. The V gene's germline CDR1 is SGHNT and CDR2 YYREEE (reference sequence). V gave up 3 bases and J gave up 6 bases, with 11 bases separating them. Source material: PBMCs. The chain combines TRBV5-4 with TRBJ2-3; weak D call: TRBD1 (6 bases). The receptor was derived from a woman younger than 45 in good health and CMV-seropositive. The CDR3: CASSSSRGDTQYF. Written as DNA, the CDR3 is TGTGCCAGCAGCTCCTCTAGGGGGGATACGCAGTATTTT.